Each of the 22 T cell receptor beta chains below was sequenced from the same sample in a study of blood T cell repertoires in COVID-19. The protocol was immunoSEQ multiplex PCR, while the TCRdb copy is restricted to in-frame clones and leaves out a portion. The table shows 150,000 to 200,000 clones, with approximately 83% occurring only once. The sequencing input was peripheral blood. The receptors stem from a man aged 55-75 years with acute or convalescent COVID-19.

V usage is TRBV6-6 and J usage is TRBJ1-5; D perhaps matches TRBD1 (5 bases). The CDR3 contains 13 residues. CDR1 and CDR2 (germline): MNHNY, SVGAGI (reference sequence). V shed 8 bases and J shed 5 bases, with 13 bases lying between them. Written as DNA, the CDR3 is TGTGCCAGCCGCCAGTCGGGGGATCAGCCCCAGCATTTT. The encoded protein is CASRQSGDQPQHF.

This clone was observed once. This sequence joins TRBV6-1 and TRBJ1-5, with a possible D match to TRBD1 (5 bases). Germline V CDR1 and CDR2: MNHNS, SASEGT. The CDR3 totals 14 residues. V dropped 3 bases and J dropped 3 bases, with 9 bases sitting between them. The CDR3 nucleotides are TGTGCCAGCAGTGAGCAGGGTGACAATCAGCCCCAGCATTTT. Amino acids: CASSEQGDNQPQHF.

The CDR3 spells CASCRANTIYF. The CDR3 DNA reads TGTGCCAGTTGCCGTGCGAACACCATATATTTT. The chain links TRBV19 to TRBJ1-3; D is unclear. With 8 bases removed from V and 7 bases from J, the gap between germline ends came to 9 bases. The length of the CDR3 is 11 residues. CDR1 and CDR2 from the germline V gene are LNHDA and SQIVND (reference sequence).

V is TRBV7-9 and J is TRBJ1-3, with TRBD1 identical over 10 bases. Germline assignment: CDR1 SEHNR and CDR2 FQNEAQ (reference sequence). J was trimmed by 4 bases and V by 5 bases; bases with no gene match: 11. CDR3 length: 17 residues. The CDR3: CASSLRPGTGAGNTIYF. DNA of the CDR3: TGTGCCAGCAGCCTCCGGCCCGGGACAGGGGCGGGAAACACCATATATTTT.

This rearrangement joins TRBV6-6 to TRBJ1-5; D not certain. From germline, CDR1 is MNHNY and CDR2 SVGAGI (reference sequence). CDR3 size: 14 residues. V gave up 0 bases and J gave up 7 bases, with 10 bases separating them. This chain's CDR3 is CASSYSGGIQPQHF. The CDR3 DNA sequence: TGTGCCAGCAGTTACTCAGGCGGGATCCAGCCCCAGCATTTT.

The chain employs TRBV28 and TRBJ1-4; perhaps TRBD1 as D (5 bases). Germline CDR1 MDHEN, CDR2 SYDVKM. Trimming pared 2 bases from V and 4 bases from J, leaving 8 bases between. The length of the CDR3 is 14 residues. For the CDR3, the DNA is TGTGCCAGCAGTTTAATGGGGGGTAATGAAAAACTGTTTTTT. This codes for CASSLMGGNEKLFF.

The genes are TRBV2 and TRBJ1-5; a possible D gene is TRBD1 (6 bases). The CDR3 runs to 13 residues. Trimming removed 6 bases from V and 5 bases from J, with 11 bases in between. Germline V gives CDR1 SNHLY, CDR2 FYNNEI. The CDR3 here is CASSPGQHQPQHF. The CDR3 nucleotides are TGTGCCAGCAGCCCGGGACAACATCAGCCCCAGCATTTT. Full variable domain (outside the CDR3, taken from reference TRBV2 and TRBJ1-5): EPEVTQTPSHQVTQMGQEVILRCVPISNHLYFYWYRQILGQKVEFLVSFYNNEISEKSEIFDDQFSVERPDGSNFTLKIRSTKLEDSAMYFCASSPGQHQPQHFGDGTRLSIL.

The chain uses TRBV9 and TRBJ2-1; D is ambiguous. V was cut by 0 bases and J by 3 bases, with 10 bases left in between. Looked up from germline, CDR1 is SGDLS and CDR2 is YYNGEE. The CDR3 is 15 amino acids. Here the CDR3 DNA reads TGTGCCAGCAGCGTAGAAGCCAATTTCTACAATGAGCAGTTCTTC. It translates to CASSVEANFYNEQFF. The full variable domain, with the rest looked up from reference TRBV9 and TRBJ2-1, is DSGVTQTPKHLITATGQRVTLRCSPRSGDLSVYWYQQSLDQGLQFLIQYYNGEERAKGNILERFSAQQFPDLHSELNLSSLELGDSALYFCASSVEANFYNEQFFGPGTRLTVL.

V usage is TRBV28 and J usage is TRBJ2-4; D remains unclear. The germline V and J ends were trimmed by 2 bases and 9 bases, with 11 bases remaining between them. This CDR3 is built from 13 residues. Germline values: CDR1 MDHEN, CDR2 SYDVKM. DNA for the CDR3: TGTGCCAGCAGTTTAGTGAATCGAGGCATTCAGTACTTC. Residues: CASSLVNRGIQYF.

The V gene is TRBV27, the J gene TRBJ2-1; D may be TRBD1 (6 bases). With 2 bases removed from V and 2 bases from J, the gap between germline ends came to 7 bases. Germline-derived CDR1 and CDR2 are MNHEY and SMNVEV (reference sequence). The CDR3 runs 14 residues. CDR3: CASSLRDTYNEQFF. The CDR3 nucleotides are TGTGCCAGCAGTTTACGGGACACCTACAATGAGCAGTTCTTC.

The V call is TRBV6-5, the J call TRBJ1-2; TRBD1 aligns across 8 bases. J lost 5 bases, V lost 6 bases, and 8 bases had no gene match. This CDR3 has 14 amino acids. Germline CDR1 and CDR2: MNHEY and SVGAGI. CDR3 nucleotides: TGTGCCAGCAGGGCAGGGGGCGCAGTGTATGGCTACACCTTC. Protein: CASRAGGAVYGYTF.

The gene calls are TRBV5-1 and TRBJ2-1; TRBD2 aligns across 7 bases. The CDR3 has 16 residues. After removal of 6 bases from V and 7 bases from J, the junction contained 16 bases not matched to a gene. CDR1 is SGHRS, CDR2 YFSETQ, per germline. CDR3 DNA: TGCGCCAGCACCCCTCTCGGGGGGACCCCTTCTAATGAGCAGTTCTTC. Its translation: CASTPLGGTPSNEQFF.

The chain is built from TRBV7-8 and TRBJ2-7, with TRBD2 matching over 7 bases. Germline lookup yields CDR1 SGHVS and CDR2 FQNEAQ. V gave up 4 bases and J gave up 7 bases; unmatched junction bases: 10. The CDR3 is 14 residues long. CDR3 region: CASSWGRVSGEQYF. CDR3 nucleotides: TGTGCCAGCAGCTGGGGGAGGGTTAGCGGGGAGCAGTACTTC. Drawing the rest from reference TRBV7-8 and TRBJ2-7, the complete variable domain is GAGVSQSPRYKVAKRGQDVALRCDPISGHVSLFWYQQALGQGPEFLTYFQNEAQLDKSGLPSDRFFAERPEGSVSTLKIQRTQQEDSAVYLCASSWGRVSGEQYFGPGTRLTVT.

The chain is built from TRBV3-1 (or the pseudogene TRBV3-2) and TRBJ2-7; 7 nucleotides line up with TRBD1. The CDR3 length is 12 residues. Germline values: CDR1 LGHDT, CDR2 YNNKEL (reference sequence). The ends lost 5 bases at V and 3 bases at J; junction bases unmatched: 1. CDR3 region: CASSDRDYEQYF. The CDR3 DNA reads TGTGCCAGCAGCGACAGGGACTACGAGCAGTACTTC.

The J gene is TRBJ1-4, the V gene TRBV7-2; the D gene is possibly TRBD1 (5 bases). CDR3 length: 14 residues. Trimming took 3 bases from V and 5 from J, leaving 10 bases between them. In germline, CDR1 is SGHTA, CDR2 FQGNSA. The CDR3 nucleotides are TGTGCCAGCAGCTTGTCAGGGCGAAATGAAAAACTGTTTTTT. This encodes CASSLSGRNEKLFF.

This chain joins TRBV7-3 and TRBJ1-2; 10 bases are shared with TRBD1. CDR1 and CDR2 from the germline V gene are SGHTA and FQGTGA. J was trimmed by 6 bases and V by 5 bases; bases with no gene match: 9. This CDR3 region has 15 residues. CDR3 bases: TGTGCCAGCAGCCCGGGGACAGGGGCCGTGGATGGCTACACCTTC. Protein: CASSPGTGAVDGYTF.

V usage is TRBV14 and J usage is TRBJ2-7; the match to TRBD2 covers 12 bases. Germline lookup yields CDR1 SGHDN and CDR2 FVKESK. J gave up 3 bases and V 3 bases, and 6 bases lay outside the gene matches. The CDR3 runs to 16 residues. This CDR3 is CASSHGGLAGYYEQYF. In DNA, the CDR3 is TGTGCCAGCAGCCACGGAGGACTAGCGGGATACTACGAGCAGTACTTC.

The CDR3 reads CAWSAGTGSAGANVLTF. CDR3 bases: TGTGCCTGGAGTGCGGGAACAGGGTCAGCTGGGGCCAACGTCCTGACTTTC. The chain is built from TRBV30 and TRBJ2-6; D might be TRBD1 (6 bases). The CDR3 is made up of 17 amino acids. The germline V gene has CDR1 GTSNPN and CDR2 SVGIG (reference sequence). Trimming took 1 base from V and 2 from J, leaving 15 bases between them.

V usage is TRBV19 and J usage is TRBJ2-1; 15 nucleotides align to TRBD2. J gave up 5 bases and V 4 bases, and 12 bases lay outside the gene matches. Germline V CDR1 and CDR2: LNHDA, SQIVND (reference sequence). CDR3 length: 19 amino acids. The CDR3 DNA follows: TGTGCCAGTAGTACACTCCCGGGGACTAGCGGGAGGTTCGACAATGAGCAGTTCTTC. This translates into CASSTLPGTSGRFDNEQFF.

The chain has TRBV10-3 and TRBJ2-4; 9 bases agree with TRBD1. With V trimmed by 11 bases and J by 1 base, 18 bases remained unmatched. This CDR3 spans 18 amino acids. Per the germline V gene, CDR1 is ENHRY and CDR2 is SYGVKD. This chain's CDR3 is CAGRGTGTRLGAKNIQYF. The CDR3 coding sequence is TGTGCCGGAAGAGGGACAGGGACCCGATTGGGCGCCAAAAACATTCAGTACTTC.

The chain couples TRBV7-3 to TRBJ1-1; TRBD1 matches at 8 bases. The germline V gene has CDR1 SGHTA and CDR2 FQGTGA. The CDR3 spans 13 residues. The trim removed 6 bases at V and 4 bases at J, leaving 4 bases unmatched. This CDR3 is CASSRQGSTEAFF. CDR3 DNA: TGTGCCAGCAGTCGACAGGGGAGCACTGAAGCTTTCTTT.

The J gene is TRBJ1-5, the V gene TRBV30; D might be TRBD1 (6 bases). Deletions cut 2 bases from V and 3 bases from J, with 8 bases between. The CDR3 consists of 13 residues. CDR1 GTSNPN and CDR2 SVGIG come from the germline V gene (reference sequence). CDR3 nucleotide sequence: TGTGCCTGGAGTAGGGACACCAATCAGCCCCAGCATTTT. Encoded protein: CAWSRDTNQPQHF. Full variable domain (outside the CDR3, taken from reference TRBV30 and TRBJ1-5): SQTIHQWPATLVQPVGSPLSLECTVEGTSNPNLYWYRQAAGRGLQLLFYSVGIGQISSEVPQNLSASRPQDRQFILSSKKLLLSDSGFYLCAWSRDTNQPQHFGDGTRLSIL.